What follows are 12 T cell receptor beta chains derived from one specimen sequenced in a study of T cell responses to AZD1222 COVID-19 vaccine. Sequenced by immunoSEQ multiplex PCR; TCRdb stores in-frame clones only, minus some. The repertoire holds about 130,000 clones, with roughly 92% as singletons. Material: peripheral blood, obtained 28 days after the second AZD1222 dose. The receptors come from an adult who received the AZD1222 COVID-19 vaccine.

V and J are TRBV9 and TRBJ2-1; D not certain. V was clipped by 0 bases and J by 9 bases, with 16 bases between them. Germline V lookup: CDR1 SGDLS, CDR2 YYNGEE. This CDR3 has 15 residues. The CDR3 DNA reads TGTGCCAGCAGCGTAGCGGCCGTAGGGTTGGGTGAGCAGTTCTTC. Encoded protein: CASSVAAVGLGEQFF.

This chain connects TRBV4-1 to TRBJ2-1; TRBD2 agrees at 10 bases. The CDR3 runs 17 residues. V lost 1 base to trimming and J lost 7 bases; unmatched junction nucleotides: 10. Germline V gene lookup returns CDR1 MGHRA and CDR2 YSYEKL. For the CDR3, the DNA is TGCGCCAGCAGCCAAGGTGGGAGCGGGGGGGAATGGAATGAGCAGTTCTTC. Its translation: CASSQGGSGGEWNEQFF.

V and J are TRBV11-2 and TRBJ2-7; D is uncertain. From germline, CDR1 is SGHAT and CDR2 FQNNGV. The CDR3 extends over 13 amino acids. Trimming took off 1 base at V and 7 bases at J, with 11 bases between the two ends. In DNA, the CDR3 is TGTGCCAGCAGCTTAGCCCTTTTAGGTGAGCAGTACTTC. It translates to CASSLALLGEQYF.

This clone was seen only once. The chain employs TRBV6-6 and TRBJ1-6; D is ambiguous. The CDR3 has 12 residues. CDR1 MNHNY and CDR2 SVGAGI come from the germline V gene (reference sequence). V was shortened by 4 bases and J by 8 bases, with 6 bases between the two germline ends. The CDR3 DNA sequence: TGTGCCAGCAGTTGGAGTGATTCACCCCTCCACTTT. This gives the protein CASSWSDSPLHF.

The chain is built from TRBV7-6 and TRBJ2-1; 8 bases agree with TRBD1. The CDR3 covers 15 residues. Germline CDR1 is SGHVS and CDR2 is FNYEAQ. V trimming: 5 bases; J trimming: 2 bases; junction bases outside the gene matches: 5. CDR3 nucleotide sequence: TGTGCCAGCAGCCCGGGACAGGAAACCTACAATGAGCAGTTCTTC. Translated, it gives CASSPGQETYNEQFF.

The chain couples TRBV7-8 to TRBJ2-1; TRBD1 aligns across 7 bases. The CDR3 length is 13 residues. The J segment lost 8 bases and the V segment lost 3 bases, leaving 4 bases of the junction unmatched. Germline CDR1 reads SGHVS; CDR2 reads FQNEAQ. The CDR3 DNA follows: TGTGCCAGCAGCTTGGACAGGCGGGATGAGCAGTTCTTC. Encoded protein: CASSLDRRDEQFF.

This chain connects TRBV7-2 to TRBJ1-4; D gene ambiguous. This CDR3 has 16 residues. V gave up 0 bases and J gave up 1 base, with 9 bases separating them. Germline CDR1 reads SGHTA; CDR2 reads FQGNSA. The CDR3 loop reads CASSLASVLTNEKLFF. DNA for the CDR3: TGTGCCAGCAGCTTAGCCTCAGTGCTAACTAATGAAAAACTGTTTTTT. Full variable domain (rest looked up from reference TRBV7-2 and TRBJ1-4): GAGVSQSPSNKVTEKGKDVELRCDPISGHTALYWYRQSLGQGLEFLIYFQGNSAPDKSGLPSDRFSAERTGGSVSTLTIQRTQQEDSAVYLCASSLASVLTNEKLFFGSGTQLSVL.

The CDR3, as DNA: TGTGCCACCAGTGATTTAGAAGGATCTGCAACTAATGAAAAACTGTTTTTT. The encoded protein is CATSDLEGSATNEKLFF. The chain has TRBV24-1 and TRBJ1-4; no clear D gene. This CDR3 is 17 amino acids long. V was shortened by 1 base and J by 0 bases, with 11 bases between the two germline ends. Germline V lookup: CDR1 KGHDR, CDR2 SFDVKD.

The gene calls are TRBV19 and TRBJ2-4; D call uncertain. Germline lookup yields CDR1 LNHDA and CDR2 SQIVND (reference sequence). The CDR3 covers 15 residues. Trimming removed 3 bases from V and 0 bases from J, with 9 bases in between. The CDR3 sequence: CASSIPGVAKNIQYF. CDR3 sequence (DNA): TGTGCCAGTAGTATCCCAGGAGTAGCCAAAAACATTCAGTACTTC.

The chain combines TRBV7-9 with TRBJ1-1; possibly TRBD1 for D (5 bases). CDR3 size: 12 residues. V was clipped by 5 bases and J by 7 bases, with 11 bases between them. Germline CDR1 and CDR2: SEHNR and FQNEAQ (reference sequence). CDR3 bases: TGTGCCAGCAGCCGCGTTGACAGTGAAGCTTTCTTT. Translating it yields CASSRVDSEAFF.

This chain uses TRBV28 with TRBJ2-1; 10 positions match TRBD2. The germline CDR1 and CDR2 sequences are MDHEN and SYDVKM. CDR3 length equals 14 residues. Losses at the gene ends were 6 bases for V and 3 bases for J; bases not matched to a gene: 2. The CDR3 sequence: CASSRTSGYNEQFF. CDR3 sequence (DNA): TGTGCCAGCAGCCGGACTAGCGGCTACAATGAGCAGTTCTTC.

V is TRBV5-1 and J is TRBJ2-7; 8 bases line up with TRBD2. The V segment lost 3 bases and the J segment 0 bases; nucleotides outside the gene matches: 11. This CDR3 contains 17 residues. Germline values: CDR1 SGHRS, CDR2 YFSETQ. This CDR3 reads CASSYLTSGGNSYEQYF. CDR3 DNA: TGCGCCAGCAGCTACCTAACGTCGGGAGGGAACTCCTACGAGCAGTACTTC.